The sequence of this T cell receptor beta chain was determined in a study of cytomegalovirus exposure and HLA in healthy donors. About the research overall: Within an early data release were about 85 million unique TCRs drawn from HLA-typed donors.

With regard to this clone: What it recognizes is unknown.

Study-wide findings and caveats: In a later analysis, V- and J-gene trimming of beta chains associated with a DCLRE1C missense variant, replicated independently. CMV antigen specificity of a few CMV-associated chains was confirmed in vitro.

Primers for the PCR totalled 60 Vbeta and 13 Jbeta. The repertoire was sequenced with immunoSEQ multiplex PCR; TCRdb's copy has only in-frame clones and lacks some. The table has approximately 200,000 clones, approximately 79% seen once. The TCR sequence derives from a girl aged 10-17 years in good health and CMV-seropositive. The sample comprised PBMCs.

This chain's CDR3 is CATSINNIQYF. As DNA, the CDR3 is TGTGCCACCAGCATCAATAACATTCAGTACTTC. The chain employs TRBV15 and TRBJ2-4; no firm D call. CDR3 length: 11 amino acids. V dropped 4 bases and J dropped 7 bases, with 5 bases sitting between them. Germline V lookup: CDR1 LNHNV, CDR2 YYDKDF (reference sequence).